The T cell receptor (beta chain) described here comes from a study of blood T cell repertoires in COVID-19. Trimming cost V 3 bases and J 4 bases; bases outside gene matches: 6. The CDR3 runs to 16 residues. Looked up from germline, CDR1 is GTSNPN and CDR2 is SVGIG (reference sequence). The method was immunoSEQ multiplex PCR; TCRdb's version includes in-frame clones alone and lacks a portion of them. Among around 300,000 clones, roughly 88% were seen once, and the ten largest hold over 4.5%. Sample: PBMCs or T cells enriched from blood (not recorded which). This sequence was found in a man aged 25 to 40 who had recovered from COVID-19. The chain recombines TRBV30 with TRBJ1-6; 10 nucleotides agree with TRBD1. CDR3 loop: CAWSLTGGAYNSPLHF. The CDR3 nucleotides read TGTGCCTGGAGCCTGACAGGGGGCGCGTATAATTCACCCCTCCACTTT.